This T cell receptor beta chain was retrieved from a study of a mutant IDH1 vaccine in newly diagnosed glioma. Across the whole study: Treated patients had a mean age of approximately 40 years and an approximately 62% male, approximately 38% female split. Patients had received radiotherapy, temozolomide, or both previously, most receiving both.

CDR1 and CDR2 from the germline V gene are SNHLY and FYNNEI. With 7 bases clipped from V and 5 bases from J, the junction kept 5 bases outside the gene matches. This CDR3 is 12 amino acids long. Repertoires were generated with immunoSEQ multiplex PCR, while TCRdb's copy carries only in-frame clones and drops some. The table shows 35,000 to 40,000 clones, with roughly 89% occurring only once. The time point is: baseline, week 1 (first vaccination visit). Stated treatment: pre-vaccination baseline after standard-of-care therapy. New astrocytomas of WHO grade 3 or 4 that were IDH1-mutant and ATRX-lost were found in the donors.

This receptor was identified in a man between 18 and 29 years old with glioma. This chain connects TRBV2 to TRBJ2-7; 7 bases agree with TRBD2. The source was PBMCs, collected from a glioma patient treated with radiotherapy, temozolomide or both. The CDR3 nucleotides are TGTGCCAGCACGGGAGGCAGCGACGAGCAGTACTTC. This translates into CASTGGSDEQYF.